This entry features one T cell receptor (beta chain) sequence. This specimen comes from a study of shared clonotypes between healthy human individuals. In the study overall: CD8 memory received one plate per donor, CD8 naive two, CD4 memory three and CD4 naive three.

The V gene end was trimmed by 2 bases and the J gene end by 0 bases; junction bases not matched to a gene: 7. There are 17 residues in the CDR3. Per the germline V gene, CDR1 is SGHDT and CDR2 is YYEEEE. Assay runs were performed at deep level. Every subset had its genomic DNA shared out evenly among several immunoSEQ plates. Produced via immunoSEQ multiplex PCR; TCRdb's table is partial and in-frame only. The repertoire holds some 2.4 million clones, 90% to 95% seen once, with approximately 0.35% in the top ten. This clonotype was obtained from a man younger than 30 in good health. Some clones in this sample may be carry-over from other donors' samples. Sample: naive CD4+ T cells from PBMCs. The sample's subset: CD45RA+ positively selected. The J gene is TRBJ2-2, the V gene TRBV5-6, with 7 bases fitting TRBD2. DNA for the CDR3: TGTGCCAGCAGCTTCCTAGCGGACGTCGCGAACACCGGGGAGCTGTTTTTT. Translating it yields CASSFLADVANTGELFF.